These T cell receptor beta chains were read from a single sample in a study of T cells after somatic rescue of genetic block. Assay: immunoSEQ multiplex PCR; the TCRdb copy retains only in-frame clones and omits some. Altogether 13,000 or so clones are present, roughly two thirds being singletons, with the ten largest covering roughly 20%. Sample: peripheral blood mononuclear cells (PBMCs). The receptors were gathered from a boy aged 5-17 years. CDR3s include the opening cysteine and the closing phenylalanine or tryptophan. Fields, in order: D gene, clone size, V gene, CDR3 length, J gene, CDR3 protein, CDR3 DNA. D genes are given only for firm matches. Part of the rows lack a size; the others show once, few, many or a class for expanded clones.

d_gene: NA
abundance: NA
v_gene: TRBV5-1
len: 11
j_gene: TRBJ2-3
CDR3aa: CASSLKETQYF
CDR3nt: TGCGCCAGCAGCTTAAAGGAAACGCAGTATTTT

d_gene: TRBD1
abundance: NA
v_gene: TRBV5-5
len: 18
j_gene: TRBJ1-6
CDR3aa: CASSLPGSWDSYNSPLHF
CDR3nt: TGTGCCAGCAGCTTGCCGGGCTCGTGGGACAGCTATAATTCACCCCTCCACTTT

d_gene: NA
abundance: NA
v_gene: TRBV2
len: 13
j_gene: TRBJ1-1
CDR3aa: CASKVWGNTEAFF
CDR3nt: TGTGCCAGCAAGGTTTGGGGGAACACTGAAGCTTTCTTT

d_gene: TRBD2
abundance: NA
v_gene: TRBV28
len: 17
j_gene: TRBJ2-7
CDR3aa: CASSTPAAGLADYEQYF
CDR3nt: TGTGCCAGCAGTACTCCCGCGGCAGGACTAGCGGACTACGAGCAGTACTTC

d_gene: TRBD2
abundance: NA
v_gene: TRBV30
len: 15
j_gene: TRBJ2-7
CDR3aa: CAWAPLAGDVNEQYF
CDR3nt: TGTGCCTGGGCTCCCTTAGCGGGAGATGTCAACGAGCAGTACTTC

d_gene: TRBD2
abundance: NA
v_gene: TRBV18
len: 17
j_gene: TRBJ2-3
CDR3aa: CASSRSWTSGYTDTQYF
CDR3nt: TGTGCCAGCTCACGCTCCTGGACTAGCGGTTACACAGATACGCAGTATTTT

d_gene: NA
abundance: NA
v_gene: TRBV28
len: 12
j_gene: TRBJ2-7
CDR3aa: CASSLLAYEQYF
CDR3nt: TGTGCCAGCAGTTTATTAGCCTACGAGCAGTACTTC

d_gene: TRBD1
abundance: NA
v_gene: TRBV28
len: 17
j_gene: TRBJ1-3
CDR3aa: CASSPGTGYFSGNTIYF
CDR3nt: TGTGCCAGCAGCCCCGGGACAGGGTATTTCTCTGGAAACACCATATATTTT

d_gene: NA
abundance: medium-sized
v_gene: TRBV10-3
len: 12
j_gene: TRBJ1-5
CDR3aa: CAIRDVDQPQHF
CDR3nt: TGTGCCATCAGAGACGTAGATCAGCCCCAGCATTTT

d_gene: NA
abundance: NA
v_gene: TRBV18
len: 15
j_gene: TRBJ2-5
CDR3aa: CASSPQKRLQETQYF
CDR3nt: TGTGCCAGCTCACCACAAAAACGCTTACAAGAGACCCAGTACTTC

d_gene: NA
abundance: NA
v_gene: TRBV6-1
len: 13
j_gene: TRBJ2-6
CDR3aa: CASRGSGANVLTF
CDR3nt: TGTGCCAGCAGGGGTTCTGGGGCCAACGTCCTGACTTTC